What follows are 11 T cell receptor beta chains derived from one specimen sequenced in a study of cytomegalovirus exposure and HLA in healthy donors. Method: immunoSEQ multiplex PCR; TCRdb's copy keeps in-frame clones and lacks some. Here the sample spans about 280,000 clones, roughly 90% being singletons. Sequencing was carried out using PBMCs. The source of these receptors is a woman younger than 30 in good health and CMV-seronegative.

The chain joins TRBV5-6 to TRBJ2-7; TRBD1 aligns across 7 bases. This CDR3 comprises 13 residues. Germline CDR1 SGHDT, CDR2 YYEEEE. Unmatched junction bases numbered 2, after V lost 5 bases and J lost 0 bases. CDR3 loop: CASRGQTSYEQYF. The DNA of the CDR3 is TGTGCCAGCAGGGGACAGACCTCCTACGAGCAGTACTTC.

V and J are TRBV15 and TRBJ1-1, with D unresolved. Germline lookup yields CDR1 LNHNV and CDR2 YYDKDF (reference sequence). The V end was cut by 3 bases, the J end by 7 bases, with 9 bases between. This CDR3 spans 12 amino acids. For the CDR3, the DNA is TGTGCCACCAGCAGGGGAGTGGGTGAAGCTTTCTTT. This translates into CATSRGVGEAFF.

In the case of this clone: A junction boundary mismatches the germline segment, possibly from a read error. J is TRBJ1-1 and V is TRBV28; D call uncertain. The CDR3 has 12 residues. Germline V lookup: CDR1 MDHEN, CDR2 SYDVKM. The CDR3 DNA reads TGTGCCAGCGAGGGCCTCAATACTGGAGCTTTCTTT. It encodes CASEGLNTGAFF.

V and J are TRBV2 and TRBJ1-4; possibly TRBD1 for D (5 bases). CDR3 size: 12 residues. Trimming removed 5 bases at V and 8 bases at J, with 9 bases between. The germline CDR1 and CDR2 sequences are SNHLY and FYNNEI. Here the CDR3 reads CASSRQGEKLFF. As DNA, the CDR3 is TGTGCCAGCAGTCGGCAGGGAGAAAAACTGTTTTTT.

DNA for the CDR3: TGTGCCAGCAGCTCTTCGACAGGTTGGGGGAATGAGCAGTTCTTC. The encoded protein is CASSSSTGWGNEQFF. This sequence joins TRBV7-2 and TRBJ2-1; a possible D gene is TRBD1 (6 bases). The CDR3 is 15 amino acids. Germline CDR1 SGHTA, CDR2 FQGNSA. Trimming removed 4 bases at V and 7 bases at J, with 17 bases between.

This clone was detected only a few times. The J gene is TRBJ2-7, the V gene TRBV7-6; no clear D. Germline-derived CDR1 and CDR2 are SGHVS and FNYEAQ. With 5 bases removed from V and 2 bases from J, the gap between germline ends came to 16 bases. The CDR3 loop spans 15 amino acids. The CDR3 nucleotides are TGTGCCAGCAGCCCCCCCGCTGGGCCAACCTACGAGCAGTACTTC. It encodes CASSPPAGPTYEQYF.

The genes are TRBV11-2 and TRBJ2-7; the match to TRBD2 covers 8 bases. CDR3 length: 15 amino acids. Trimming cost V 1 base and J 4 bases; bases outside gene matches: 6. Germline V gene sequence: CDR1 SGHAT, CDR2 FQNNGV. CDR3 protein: CASSLAAGGLYEQYF. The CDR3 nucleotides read TGTGCCAGCAGCTTAGCGGCGGGAGGTTTGTACGAGCAGTACTTC.

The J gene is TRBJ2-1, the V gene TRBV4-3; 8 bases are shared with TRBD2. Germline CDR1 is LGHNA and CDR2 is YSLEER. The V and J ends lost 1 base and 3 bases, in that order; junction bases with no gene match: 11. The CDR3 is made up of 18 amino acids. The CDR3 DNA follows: TGCGCCAGCAGCCAAGGGGTATGGGCGGGAGGAGGCTACAATGAGCAGTTCTTC. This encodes CASSQGVWAGGGYNEQFF.

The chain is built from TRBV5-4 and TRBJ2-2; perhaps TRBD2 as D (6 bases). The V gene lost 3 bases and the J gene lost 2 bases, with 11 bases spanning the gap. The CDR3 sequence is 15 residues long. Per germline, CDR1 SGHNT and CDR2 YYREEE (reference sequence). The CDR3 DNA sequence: TGTGCCAGCAGCTGGGACTCGGAAAACACCGGGGAGCTGTTTTTT. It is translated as CASSWDSENTGELFF.

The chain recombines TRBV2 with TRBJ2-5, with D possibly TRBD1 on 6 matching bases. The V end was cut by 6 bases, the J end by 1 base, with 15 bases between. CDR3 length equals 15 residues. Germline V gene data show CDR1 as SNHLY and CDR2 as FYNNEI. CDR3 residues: CASSGTRGTQETQYF. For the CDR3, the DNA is TGTGCCAGCAGCGGAACCAGGGGAACCCAAGAGACCCAGTACTTC.

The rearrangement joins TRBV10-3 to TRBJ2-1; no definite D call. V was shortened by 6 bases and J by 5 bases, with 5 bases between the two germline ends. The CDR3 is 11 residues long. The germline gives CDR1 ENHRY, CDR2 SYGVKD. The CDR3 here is CAISPNNEQFF. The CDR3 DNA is TGTGCCATCAGCCCAAACAATGAGCAGTTCTTC.